In its sample, the clone carrying this TCR beta chain was seen once. The CDR3 consists of 17 residues. Trimming at V came to 4 bases and at J to 2 bases, leaving 4 bases not matched to a gene. The V gene's germline CDR1 is LGHNA and CDR2 YNFKEQ. The entry originates in a study of blood T cell repertoires in COVID-19. Study in general: The analysed material was cDNA or gDNA that came from T cells, B-cell-depleted T cells, or PBMCs.

Only in-frame clones appear in the TCRdb table, and some are missing; sequencing was by immunoSEQ multiplex PCR. The sample has fewer than 95,000 clones, more than 70% seen once. The sequencing input was peripheral blood. The chain carries TRBV4-2 and TRBJ2-5, with 16 bases lining up with TRBD2. The origin of this receptor is an elderly woman with acute or convalescent COVID-19. Written as DNA, the CDR3 is TGTGCCAGCAGCCTAGGGACTAGCGGGGGGGTTCAAGAGACCCAGTACTTC. Translating gives CASSLGTSGGVQETQYF.